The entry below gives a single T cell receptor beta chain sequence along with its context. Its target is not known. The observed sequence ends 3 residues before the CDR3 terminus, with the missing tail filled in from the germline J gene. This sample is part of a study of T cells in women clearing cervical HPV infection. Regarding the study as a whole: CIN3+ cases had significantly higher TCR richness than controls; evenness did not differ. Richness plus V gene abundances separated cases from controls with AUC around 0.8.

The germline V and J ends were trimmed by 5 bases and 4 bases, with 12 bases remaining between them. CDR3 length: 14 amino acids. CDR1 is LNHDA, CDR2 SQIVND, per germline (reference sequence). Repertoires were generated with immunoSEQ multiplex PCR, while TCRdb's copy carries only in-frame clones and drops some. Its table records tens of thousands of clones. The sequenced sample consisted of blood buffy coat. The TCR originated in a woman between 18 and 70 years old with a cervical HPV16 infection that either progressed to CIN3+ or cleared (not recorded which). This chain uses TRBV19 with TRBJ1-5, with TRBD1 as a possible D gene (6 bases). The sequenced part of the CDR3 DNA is TGTGCCAGTAGTGTCCTACAGGGAAATCAGCCC. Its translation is CASSVLQGNQP. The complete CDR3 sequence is CASSVLQGNQPQHF. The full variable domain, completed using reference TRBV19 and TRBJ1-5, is DGGITQSPKYLFRKEGQNVTLSCEQNLNHDAMYWYRQDPGQGLRLIYYSQIVNDFQKGDIAEGYSVSREKKESFPLTVTSAQKNPTAFYLCASSVLQGNQPQHFGDGTRLSIL.